The 27 T cell receptor beta chains presented below share a single source sample, sequenced in a study of blood T cell repertoires in COVID-19. Using immunoSEQ multiplex PCR, the repertoire was profiled, and TCRdb retains in-frame clones only, with some absent. The profile shows approximately 300,000 clones, roughly 91% of them singletons. Sequencing was done on a sample of peripheral blood. These receptors were taken from a man aged 50-60 years with active or convalescent COVID-19.

This clone was counted a few times. The rearrangement links TRBV4-2 to TRBJ1-3; D gene ambiguous. Germline V gives CDR1 LGHNA, CDR2 YNFKEQ. CDR3 length equals 13 residues. Trimming stripped 0 bases from V and 4 bases from J, with 4 bases between. This CDR3 reads CASSQETGNTIYF. The DNA of the CDR3 is TGTGCCAGCAGCCAAGAAACAGGAAACACCATATATTTT.

V gene TRBV29-1 combines with J gene TRBJ1-2, with 7 bases matching TRBD1. Trimming took 7 bases from V and 7 from J; bases not matched to a gene: 12. This CDR3 region has 13 residues. Germline values: CDR1 SQVTM, CDR2 ANQGSEA. The CDR3 DNA reads TGCAGCGCCGGAGTGACAGGGTCATCTGGCTACACCTTC. Translated, it gives CSAGVTGSSGYTF.

The V and J genes are TRBV7-2 and TRBJ1-2, with a tentative D call TRBD1 (5 bases). This CDR3 contains 14 residues. Germline CDR1 is SGHTA and CDR2 is FQGNSA. V gave up 1 base and J gave up 2 bases, with 8 bases separating them. CDR3 region: CASSLGGANYGYTF. As DNA, the CDR3 is TGTGCCAGCAGCTTAGGTGGGGCAAACTATGGCTACACCTTC.

The CDR3 DNA is TGTGCCAGCAGCCATCCGGGACTAGCGGGGGGGAGCACAGATACGCAGTATTTT. Protein: CASSHPGLAGGSTDTQYF. This sequence joins TRBV3-1 (or the pseudogene TRBV3-2) and TRBJ2-3; 16 bases match TRBD2. The CDR3 is made up of 18 amino acids. Germline loops: CDR1 LGHDT, CDR2 YNNKEL (reference sequence). With 3 bases clipped from V and 0 bases from J, the junction kept 3 bases outside the gene matches.

This chain connects TRBV7-3 to TRBJ2-2, with a weak D call TRBD2 (6 bases). This CDR3 comprises 16 residues. Trimming stripped 2 bases from V and 1 base from J, with 11 bases between. Germline V gene sequence: CDR1 SGHTA, CDR2 FQGTGA. The CDR3 loop reads CASSLGSGVNTGELFF. Here the CDR3 DNA reads TGTGCCAGCAGCTTAGGATCGGGGGTGAACACCGGGGAGCTGTTTTTT. Variable domain in full (rest from reference TRBV7-3 and TRBJ2-2): GAGVSQTPSNKVTEKGKYVELRCDPISGHTALYWYRQSLGQGPEFLIYFQGTGAADDSGLPNDRFFAVRPEGSVSTLKIQRTERGDSAVYLCASSLGSGVNTGELFFGEGSRLTVL.

The genes are TRBV5-1 and TRBJ2-3, with 9 positions matching TRBD2. This CDR3 is 17 amino acids long. Germline V lookup: CDR1 SGHRS, CDR2 YFSETQ. V was clipped by 0 bases and J by 4 bases; unmatched bases: 9. This CDR3 is CASSLGWASGMADTQYF. CDR3 DNA sequence: TGCGCCAGCAGCTTGGGTTGGGCTAGCGGGATGGCAGATACGCAGTATTTT.

The J gene is TRBJ2-7, the V gene TRBV19, with D uncertain. The germline V and J ends were trimmed by 2 bases and 2 bases, with 10 bases remaining between them. The germline V gene has CDR1 LNHDA and CDR2 SQIVND (reference sequence). The CDR3 loop spans 14 amino acids. The CDR3 DNA is TGTGCCAGTAGTATAACCAGTCTTGCCTACGAGCAGTACTTC. It translates to CASSITSLAYEQYF.

The V call is TRBV10-3, the J call TRBJ2-3; 11 positions agree with TRBD1. Germline V CDR1 and CDR2: ENHRY, SYGVKD. The CDR3 is made up of 15 amino acids. The V segment lost 6 bases and the J segment 4 bases; nucleotides outside the gene matches: 6. CDR3 in DNA: TGTGCCATCAGAGGACAGGGGGCCGTCGCAGATACGCAGTATTTT. Protein: CAIRGQGAVADTQYF.

The V and J genes are TRBV28 and TRBJ2-1; D not resolved. The V end lost 6 bases, the J end lost 7 bases, and 4 bases lay between the germline ends. CDR1 is MDHEN, CDR2 SYDVKM, per germline. The CDR3 extends over 10 amino acids. The CDR3 DNA follows: TGTGCCAGCAGCCAGAATGAGCAGTTCTTC. Protein sequence: CASSQNEQFF.

V and J are TRBV6-1 and TRBJ2-5; tentatively, D is TRBD1 (6 bases). This CDR3 has 15 residues. Germline V gene data show CDR1 as MNHNS and CDR2 as SASEGT. The V gene lost 2 bases and the J gene lost 1 base, with 11 bases spanning the gap. CDR3 in amino acids: CASSELGTPQETQYF. Here the CDR3 DNA reads TGTGCCAGCAGTGAACTCGGGACACCCCAAGAGACCCAGTACTTC.

The chain joins TRBV15 to TRBJ2-1; tentatively, D is TRBD2 (6 bases). V was trimmed by 5 bases and J by 0 bases, leaving 11 bases between them. CDR3 size: 15 residues. CDR1 LNHNV and CDR2 YYDKDF come from the germline V gene (reference sequence). The CDR3 bases are TGTGCCACCAGCCCCCGGAGGGGCTCCTACAATGAGCAGTTCTTC. Its protein product is CATSPRRGSYNEQFF. Drawing the rest from reference TRBV15 and TRBJ2-1, the complete variable domain is DAMVIQNPRYQVTQFGKPVTLSCSQTLNHNVMYWYQQKSSQAPKLLFHYYDKDFNNEADTPDNFQSRRPNTSFCFLDIRSPGLGDTAMYLCATSPRRGSYNEQFFGPGTRLTVL.

This sequence joins TRBV10-2 and TRBJ2-3; 7 positions agree with TRBD1. Per germline, CDR1 WSHSY and CDR2 SAAADI. The CDR3 is 18 amino acids. Losses at the gene ends were 10 bases for V and 2 bases for J; bases not matched to a gene: 21. The CDR3 spells CATSGSTGEGENTDTQYF. The CDR3, as DNA: TGCGCCACCTCCGGGTCTACAGGGGAAGGAGAGAACACAGATACGCAGTATTTT.

V is TRBV19 and J is TRBJ2-1; 11 bases map to TRBD1. After removal of 2 bases from V and 4 bases from J, the junction contained 4 bases not matched to a gene. Germline CDR1 LNHDA, CDR2 SQIVND (reference sequence). The CDR3 length is 16 residues. The CDR3 DNA reads TGTGCCAGTAGTATAAGGGGACAGGGGGTTTACAATGAGCAGTTCTTC. Its translation is CASSIRGQGVYNEQFF.

The chain uses TRBV5-6 and TRBJ2-5; 10 nucleotides match TRBD1. The CDR3 spans 15 residues. Germline V gene sequence: CDR1 SGHDT, CDR2 YYEEEE. The V gene end was trimmed by 4 bases and the J gene end by 4 bases; junction bases not matched to a gene: 7. CDR3 in DNA: TGTGCCAGCAGCCTGGGACAGGGGTTTGGAGAGACCCAGTACTTC. Its protein is CASSLGQGFGETQYF.

The chain uses TRBV6-2 or TRBV6-3 and TRBJ2-5, with TRBD2 identical over 13 bases. Germline V CDR1 and CDR2: MNHEY, SVGEGT. The CDR3 has 16 amino acids. The V segment lost 2 bases and the J segment 5 bases; nucleotides outside the gene matches: 5. CDR3 in DNA: TGTGCCAGCAGTTACGCCTCACTAGCGGGAGGGGAGACCCAGTACTTC. Its protein is CASSYASLAGGETQYF.

This chain links TRBV5-1 with TRBJ2-3; 11 nucleotides line up with TRBD2. The trim removed 2 bases at V and 5 bases at J, leaving 1 base unmatched. Germline CDR1 is SGHRS and CDR2 is YFSETQ. The CDR3 extends over 14 amino acids. The CDR3 DNA reads as TGCGCCAGCAGCTTTAGCGGGGGGGGAGATACGCAGTATTTT. Amino acids: CASSFSGGGDTQYF. The full variable domain, completed using reference TRBV5-1 and TRBJ2-3, is KAGVTQTPRYLIKTRGQQVTLSCSPISGHRSVSWYQQTPGQGLQFLFEYFSETQRNKGNFPGRFSGRQFSNSRSEMNVSTLELGDSALYLCASSFSGGGDTQYFGPGTRLTVL.

This rearrangement joins TRBV6-5 to TRBJ1-5; the match to TRBD1 covers 8 bases. J gave up 4 bases and V 7 bases, and 3 bases lay outside the gene matches. The CDR3 extends over 13 amino acids. CDR1 and CDR2 (germline): MNHEY, SVGAGI. DNA for the CDR3: TGTGCCAGCATCGACAGGGGAAATCAGCCCCAGCATTTT. As protein: CASIDRGNQPQHF.

This clone was seen a handful of times. The rearrangement links TRBV7-2 to TRBJ2-3; 12 nucleotides line up with TRBD1. The CDR3 has 18 amino acids. Germline assignment: CDR1 SGHTA and CDR2 FQGNSA. The V gene end was trimmed by 5 bases and the J gene end by 4 bases; junction bases not matched to a gene: 13. The DNA of the CDR3 is TGTGCCAGCAGCCCGCGCCCCGGGACAGGGGGCTCTTCAGATACGCAGTATTTT. It is translated as CASSPRPGTGGSSDTQYF.

The chain links TRBV3-1 (or the pseudogene TRBV3-2) to TRBJ2-3, with 8 positions matching TRBD1. Unmatched junction bases numbered 3, after V lost 3 bases and J lost 4 bases. CDR1 and CDR2 (germline): LGHDT, YNNKEL (reference sequence). The CDR3 is made up of 14 amino acids. The CDR3 region is CASSQTGVSDTQYF. The DNA for the CDR3 is TGTGCCAGCAGCCAGACAGGGGTGTCAGATACGCAGTATTTT.

The J gene is TRBJ1-6, the V gene TRBV7-2; TRBD1 matches 9 bases. The germline CDR1 and CDR2 sequences are SGHTA and FQGNSA. With 7 bases clipped from V and 9 bases from J, the junction kept 7 bases outside the gene matches. The length of the CDR3 is 14 residues. The DNA of the CDR3 is TGTGCCAGCACGATGGGACAGGGAGGTTCACCCCTCCACTTT. Translating it yields CASTMGQGGSPLHF.

The chain is built from TRBV2 and TRBJ1-1, with D perhaps TRBD1 (6 bases). The V and J ends lost 3 bases and 10 bases respectively, with 9 bases between them. CDR3 length: 11 residues. Looked up from germline, CDR1 is SNHLY and CDR2 is FYNNEI. In DNA form, the CDR3 reads TGTGCCAGCAGTGAGGGGGCCTTAGCTTTCTTT. Translation gives CASSEGALAFF.

Regarding this clone: Relative to the germline gene, one junction end is altered; a read error may explain this. V and J are TRBV19 and TRBJ2-1; 10 bases agree with TRBD2. The germline gives CDR1 LNHDA, CDR2 SQIVND (reference sequence). This CDR3 region has 15 residues. The CDR3 sequence is CAGSIAGGSYNEQFF. The CDR3 DNA follows: TGTGCCGGTAGTATAGCGGGGGGCTCCTACAATGAGCAGTTCTTC.

The genes are TRBV7-2 and TRBJ1-2; D possibly corresponds to TRBD1 (5 bases). The CDR3 is made up of 14 amino acids. V was pared by 6 bases and J by 2 bases, with 13 bases between. CDR1 is SGHTA, CDR2 FQGNSA, per germline. The CDR3 sequence is CASSPSGINYGYTF. The CDR3 coding sequence is TGTGCCAGCAGTCCCTCAGGGATCAACTATGGCTACACCTTC.

The V and J genes are TRBV4-3 and TRBJ1-5, with 8 bases matching TRBD1. Germline assignment: CDR1 LGHNA and CDR2 YSLEER. J was trimmed by 1 base and V by 0 bases; bases with no gene match: 8. CDR3 length equals 18 residues. In DNA, the CDR3 is TGCGCCAGCAGCCAAGATCCAGGACAGGGCAGGAGCAATCAGCCCCAGCATTTT. Amino acids: CASSQDPGQGRSNQPQHF.

This clone was detected only a few times. The V and J genes are TRBV7-2 and TRBJ1-2, with TRBD1 identical over 8 bases. With V trimmed by 5 bases and J by 7 bases, 9 bases remained unmatched. The CDR3 length is 14 residues. Germline lookup yields CDR1 SGHTA and CDR2 FQGNSA. CDR3 sequence reads: CASSQNQGARGYTF. CDR3 DNA sequence: TGTGCCAGCAGCCAAAACCAGGGGGCGCGTGGCTACACCTTC.

The rearrangement uses TRBV28 and TRBJ2-7; 7 bases line up with TRBD1. CDR3 size: 15 residues. Unmatched junction bases numbered 10, after V lost 8 bases and J lost 0 bases. Per the germline V gene, CDR1 is MDHEN and CDR2 is SYDVKM. This CDR3 reads CASGPGQLSSYEQYF. In DNA, the CDR3 is TGTGCCAGCGGACCGGGACAGCTCAGCTCCTACGAGCAGTACTTC.

The CDR3 loop is CASRPGQGWKQYF. DNA of the CDR3: TGTGCCAGCAGACCGGGACAGGGATGGAAGCAGTACTTC. This chain connects TRBV6-5 to TRBJ2-7, with 9 positions matching TRBD1. From germline, CDR1 is MNHEY and CDR2 SVGAGI. The CDR3 loop spans 13 amino acids. V was clipped by 6 bases and J by 8 bases; unmatched bases: 8.